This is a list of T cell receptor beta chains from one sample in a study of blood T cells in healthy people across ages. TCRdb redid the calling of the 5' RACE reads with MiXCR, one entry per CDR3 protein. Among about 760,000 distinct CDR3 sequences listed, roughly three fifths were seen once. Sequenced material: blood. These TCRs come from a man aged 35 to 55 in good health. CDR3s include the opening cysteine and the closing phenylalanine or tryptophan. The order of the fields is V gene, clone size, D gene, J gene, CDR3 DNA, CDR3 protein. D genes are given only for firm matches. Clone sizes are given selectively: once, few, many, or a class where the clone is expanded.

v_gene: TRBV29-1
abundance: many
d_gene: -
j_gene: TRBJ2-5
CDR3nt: TGCAGCGTTGAGACGCATCGGGGGCGGGAGACCCAGTACTTC
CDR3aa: CSVETHRGRETQYF

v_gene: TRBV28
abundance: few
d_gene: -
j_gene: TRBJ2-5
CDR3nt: TGTGCCAGCAGTTTAGGTAGTAGCCGCGAGACCCAGTACTTC
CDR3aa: CASSLGSSRETQYF

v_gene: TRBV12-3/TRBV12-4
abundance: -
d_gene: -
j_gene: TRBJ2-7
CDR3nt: TGTGCCAGCAGTTCCGGAACACGGGGCGAGCAGTACTTC
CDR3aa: CASSSGTRGEQYF

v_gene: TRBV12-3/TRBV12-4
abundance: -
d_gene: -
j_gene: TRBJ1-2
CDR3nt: TGTGCCAGCAGGAACAGGATAACCGGCTATGGCTACACCTTC
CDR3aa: CASRNRITGYGYTF

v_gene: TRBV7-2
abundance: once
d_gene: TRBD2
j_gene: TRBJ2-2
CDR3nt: TGTGCCAGCAGCAGACTAGCGGGAGGATCCACCGGGGAGCTGTTTTTT
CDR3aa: CASSRLAGGSTGELFF

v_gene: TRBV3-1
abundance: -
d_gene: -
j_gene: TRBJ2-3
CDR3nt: TGTGCCAGCAGCCCAACGGGGCGCCCCACAGATACGCAGTATTTT
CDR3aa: CASSPTGRPTDTQYF

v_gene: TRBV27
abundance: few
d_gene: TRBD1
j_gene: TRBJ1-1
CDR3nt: TGTGCCAGCAGTTTAATAGACAGGGGGCTCACTGAAGCTTTCTTT
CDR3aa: CASSLIDRGLTEAFF

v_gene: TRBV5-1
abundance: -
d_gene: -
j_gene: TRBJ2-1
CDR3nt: TGCGCCAGCAGCTCGGCGGGGGCTTTGGATGAGCAGTTCTTC
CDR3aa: CASSSAGALDEQFF

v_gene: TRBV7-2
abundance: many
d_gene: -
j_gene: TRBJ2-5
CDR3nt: TGTGCCAGCAGCTTACAGACCGGAGAGACCCAGTACTTC
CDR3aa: CASSLQTGETQYF

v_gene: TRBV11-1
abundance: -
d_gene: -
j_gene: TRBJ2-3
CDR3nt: TGTGCCAGCAGCTTCGGTCTTCAGCGGAGCACAGATACGCAGTATTTT
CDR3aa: CASSFGLQRSTDTQYF

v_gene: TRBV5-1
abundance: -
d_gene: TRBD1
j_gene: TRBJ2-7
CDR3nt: TGCGCCAGCAGCATGGCACCCGCTGGACAGGGAGACGAGCAGTACTTC
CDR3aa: CASSMAPAGQGDEQYF

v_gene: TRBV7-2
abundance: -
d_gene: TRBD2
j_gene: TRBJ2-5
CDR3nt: TGTGCCAGCAGCTTAGAGGTCGGCGGGAGCAGGAAGACCCAGTACTTC
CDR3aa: CASSLEVGGSRKTQYF

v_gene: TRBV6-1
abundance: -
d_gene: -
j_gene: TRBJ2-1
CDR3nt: TGTGCCAGCAGTGTATTCCAGAATACCTACAATGAGCAGTTCTTC
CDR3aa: CASSVFQNTYNEQFF

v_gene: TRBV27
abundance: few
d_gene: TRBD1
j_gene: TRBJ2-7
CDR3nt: TGTGCCAGCAGACCGGACAGGGGAACATATTCCTACGAGCAGTACTTC
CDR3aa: CASRPDRGTYSYEQYF

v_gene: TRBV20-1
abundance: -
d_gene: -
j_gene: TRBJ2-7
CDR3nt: TGCAGTGCTAGAGGGCCGGACCTCTACGAGCAGTACTTC
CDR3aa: CSARGPDLYEQYF

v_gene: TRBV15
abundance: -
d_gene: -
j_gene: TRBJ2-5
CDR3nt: TGTGCCACCAGCAACGGCCTCCAAGAGACCCAGTACTTC
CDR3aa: CATSNGLQETQYF

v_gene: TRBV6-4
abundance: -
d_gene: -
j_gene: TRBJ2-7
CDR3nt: TGTGCCAGCAGTGACCGCGCGGGTACCTCCTACGAGCAGTACTTC
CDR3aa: CASSDRAGTSYEQYF

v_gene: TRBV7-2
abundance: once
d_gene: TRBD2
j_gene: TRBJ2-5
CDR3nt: TGTGCCAGCAGCTTATCGTATCCGGGACTAGCGGGAGGAGAGCAGTACTTC
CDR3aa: CASSLSYPGLAGGEQYF

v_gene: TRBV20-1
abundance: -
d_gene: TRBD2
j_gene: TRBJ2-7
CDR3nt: TGCAGTGCTAGAAGCCAGCGGGGGCCAAACTACAATGAGCAGTACTTC
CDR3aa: CSARSQRGPNYNEQYF

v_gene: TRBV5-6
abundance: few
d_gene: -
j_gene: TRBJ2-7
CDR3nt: TGTGCCAGCAGCCCCGGGGCGATAAATACCTACGAGCAGTACTTC
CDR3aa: CASSPGAINTYEQYF

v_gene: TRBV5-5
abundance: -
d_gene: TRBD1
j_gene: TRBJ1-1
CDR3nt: TGTGCCAGCAGCATGGGACAGGTGAACACTGAAGCTTTCTTT
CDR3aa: CASSMGQVNTEAFF

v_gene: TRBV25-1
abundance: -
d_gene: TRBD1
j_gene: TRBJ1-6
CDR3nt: TGTGCCAGCAGTAGGACAGGGCGAAATTCACCCCTCCACTTT
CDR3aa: CASSRTGRNSPLHF

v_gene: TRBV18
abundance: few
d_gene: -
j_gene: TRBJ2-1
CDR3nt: TGTGCCAGCTCCCCCGGGGGGCAGGGGAATGAGCAGTTCTTC
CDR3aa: CASSPGGQGNEQFF

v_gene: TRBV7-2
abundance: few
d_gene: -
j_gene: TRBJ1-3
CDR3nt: TGTGCCAGCAGCTTATGGGGGGGACTCTCTGGAAACACCATATATTTT
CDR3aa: CASSLWGGLSGNTIYF

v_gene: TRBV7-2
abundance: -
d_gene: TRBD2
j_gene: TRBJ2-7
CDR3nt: TGTGCCAGCAGCATGACCGGGACTAGTCACGAGCAGTACTTC
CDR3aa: CASSMTGTSHEQYF

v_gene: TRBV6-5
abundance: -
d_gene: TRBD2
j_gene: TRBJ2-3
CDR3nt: TGTGCCAGCAGTCGCTGGAGCGGGGGCACAGATACGCAGTATTTT
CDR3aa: CASSRWSGGTDTQYF

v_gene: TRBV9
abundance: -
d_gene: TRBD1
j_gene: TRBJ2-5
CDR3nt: TGTGCCAGCAGCGGGACAGGGTTAGAGACCCAGTACTTC
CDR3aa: CASSGTGLETQYF

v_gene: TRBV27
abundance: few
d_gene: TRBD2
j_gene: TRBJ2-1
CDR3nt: TGTGCCAGCAGTTTAACTAGCGGGAGTAGGGCTTATGAGCAGTTCTTC
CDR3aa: CASSLTSGSRAYEQFF

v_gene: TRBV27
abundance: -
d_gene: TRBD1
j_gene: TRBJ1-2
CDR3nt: TGTGCCAGCAGTAAACGACAGGGGTACGGCTACACCTTC
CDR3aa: CASSKRQGYGYTF

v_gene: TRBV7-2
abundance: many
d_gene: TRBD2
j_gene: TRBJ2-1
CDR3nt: TGTGCCAGCAGCTTAGGTGGGGCGGGAGGTTACAATGAGCAGTTCTTC
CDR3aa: CASSLGGAGGYNEQFF